Shown below are 10 T cell receptor beta chains from a single sample sequenced in a study of blood T cell repertoires in COVID-19. Clones were sequenced by immunoSEQ multiplex PCR, and TCRdb holds only the in-frame ones, with some missing. The profile shows approximately 78,000 clones, nearly 90% of them singletons. Input material: peripheral blood. The receptor set was obtained from a man between 50 and 59 years old with acute or convalescent COVID-19.

The chain employs TRBV4-1 and TRBJ1-1, with a weak D call TRBD1 (5 bases). Germline CDR1 MGHRA, CDR2 YSYEKL. CDR3 length: 13 residues. Deletions cut 3 bases from V and 6 bases from J, with 11 bases between. The CDR3 here is CASSHPTRAEAFF. The CDR3 DNA reads TGCGCCAGCAGCCACCCCACCAGGGCTGAAGCTTTCTTT.

The V call is TRBV10-2, the J call TRBJ1-2; 7 bases are a match to TRBD1. V was clipped by 3 bases and J by 4 bases; unmatched bases: 8. This CDR3 has 15 residues. Looked up from germline, CDR1 is WSHSY and CDR2 is SAAADI. CDR3 nucleotides: TGCGCCAGCAGTGATTCAGGGACAGAAGGCTATGGCTACACCTTC. Translation: CASSDSGTEGYGYTF.

The chain combines TRBV6-2 or TRBV6-3 with TRBJ2-7, with TRBD2 matching 8 bases. This CDR3 spans 16 amino acids. The J segment lost 1 base and the V segment lost 6 bases, leaving 11 bases of the junction unmatched. Per germline, CDR1 MNHEY and CDR2 SVGEGT. CDR3 nucleotides: TGTGCCAGCAGCGACGGCGGGACGGGGGGGTCCTACGAGCAGTACTTC. The encoded protein is CASSDGGTGGSYEQYF.

The rearrangement links TRBV30 to TRBJ1-1; D is uncertain. V was shortened by 2 bases and J by 7 bases, with 14 bases between the two germline ends. This CDR3 comprises 13 residues. The germline V gene encodes CDR1 GTSNPN and CDR2 SVGIG (reference sequence). Here the CDR3 DNA reads TGTGCCTGGAGTTTTACTTCCCGGAGTGAAGCTTTCTTT. Protein product: CAWSFTSRSEAFF.

CDR3 bases: TGTGCCAGCAGTGAATTAGGGGGCCCCTATGGCTACACCTTC. It translates to CASSELGGPYGYTF. The J gene is TRBJ1-2, the V gene TRBV2; 7 bases agree with TRBD1. Germline CDR1 and CDR2: SNHLY and FYNNEI. This CDR3 has 14 amino acids. Losses at the gene ends were 2 bases for V and 4 bases for J; bases not matched to a gene: 4.

The rearrangement uses TRBV28 and TRBJ2-7, with D possibly TRBD1 on 6 matching bases. Germline V CDR1 and CDR2: MDHEN, SYDVKM. V was cut by 2 bases and J by 6 bases, with 14 bases left in between. The CDR3 is 14 amino acids. The CDR3 DNA reads as TGTGCCAGCAGTTTAGATAGGGGGAAACGCGAGCAGTACTTC. This sequence encodes CASSLDRGKREQYF.

This clone was counted a few times. The chain employs TRBV18 and TRBJ2-7; 7 nucleotides agree with TRBD1. Germline values: CDR1 KGHSH, CDR2 LQKENI. The CDR3 runs 14 residues. After removal of 0 bases from V and 3 bases from J, the junction contained 2 bases not matched to a gene. This CDR3 reads CASSPPNRGYEQYF. CDR3 bases: TGTGCCAGCTCACCACCGAACAGGGGCTACGAGCAGTACTTC.

This chain uses TRBV9 with TRBJ1-6, with a tentative D call TRBD1 (5 bases). V was pared by 0 bases and J by 6 bases, with 10 bases between. Germline V gene data show CDR1 as SGDLS and CDR2 as YYNGEE. The CDR3 contains 15 residues. CDR3: CASSVEGASNSPLHF. The CDR3 nucleotides read TGTGCCAGCAGCGTAGAAGGGGCTAGTAATTCACCCCTCCACTTT.

This rearrangement joins TRBV25-1 to TRBJ1-4, with D uncertain. The CDR3 runs 11 residues. The V end was cut by 8 bases, the J end by 4 bases, with 5 bases between. Germline CDR1 and CDR2: MGHDK and SYGVNS. The CDR3: CASQINEKLFF. The CDR3 nucleotides read TGTGCCAGCCAGATTAATGAAAAACTGTTTTTT.

This clone was picked up a small number of times. J is TRBJ1-1 and V is TRBV6-5; TRBD1 aligns across 8 bases. The junction had 12 bases not matched to a gene; V was cut back by 7 bases and J by 5 bases. Germline V CDR1 and CDR2: MNHEY, SVGAGI. This CDR3 region has 15 residues. The CDR3 DNA reads TGTGCCAGCACCCCCCTACGACAGGGGAGGACTGAAGCTTTCTTT. This gives the protein CASTPLRQGRTEAFF.